The 23 T cell receptor beta chains in this list originate from one sample, sequenced in a study of T cell responses to AZD1222 COVID-19 vaccine. TCRdb's copy holds only in-frame clones and misses some; the assay was immunoSEQ multiplex PCR. Here the sample spans 100,000 to 150,000 clones, roughly 88% being singletons. The sample consisted of peripheral blood, taken 28 days after the second AZD1222 dose. Every receptor here comes from an adult who received the AZD1222 COVID-19 vaccine.

This clone was counted a few times. This specimen includes other DNA sequences encoding the same CDR3. The chain employs TRBV6-5 and TRBJ1-3; D gene unclear. With 6 bases removed from V and 0 bases from J, the gap between germline ends came to 3 bases. Germline V gene sequence: CDR1 MNHEY, CDR2 SVGAGI. The CDR3 consists of 12 residues. CDR3 amino acids: CASRGSGNTIYF. CDR3 DNA sequence: TGTGCCAGCAGGGGCTCTGGAAACACCATATATTTT.

The chain joins TRBV10-3 to TRBJ2-7; 8 bases line up with TRBD1. Germline CDR1 reads ENHRY; CDR2 reads SYGVKD. CDR3 length: 14 amino acids. V shed 11 bases and J 6 bases; nucleotides not matched to a gene: 15. CDR3 loop: CAFSSQGAGSEQYF. The CDR3 bases are TGTGCCTTCTCCTCTCAGGGGGCAGGCTCCGAGCAGTACTTC.

This clone was counted between two and nine times. The chain couples TRBV7-2 to TRBJ2-5; either TRBD1 or TRBD2 may supply D (5 bases each). The V gene's germline CDR1 is SGHTA and CDR2 FQGNSA. The CDR3 is 17 amino acids. Trimming left V 1 base short and J 2 bases short, with 17 bases between. CDR3 in amino acids: CASSLGVGWGPQETQYF. The CDR3 nucleotides read TGTGCCAGCAGCTTAGGCGTTGGGTGGGGACCTCAAGAGACCCAGTACTTC.

V and J are TRBV19 and TRBJ1-1; D uncertain. With 1 base removed from V and 1 base from J, the gap between germline ends came to 4 bases. Looked up from germline, CDR1 is LNHDA and CDR2 is SQIVND (reference sequence). The CDR3 runs 13 residues. CDR3 nucleotides: TGTGCCAGTAGTATAGGGAAGAACACTGAAGCTTTCTTT. This gives the protein CASSIGKNTEAFF. Combining the CDR3 with reference TRBV19 and TRBJ1-1 gives the whole variable domain DGGITQSPKYLFRKEGQNVTLSCEQNLNHDAMYWYRQDPGQGLRLIYYSQIVNDFQKGDIAEGYSVSREKKESFPLTVTSAQKNPTAFYLCASSIGKNTEAFFGQGTRLTVV.

The chain carries TRBV5-6 and TRBJ2-1, with 11 bases fitting TRBD2. Germline V CDR1 and CDR2: SGHDT, YYEEEE. The CDR3 consists of 15 residues. V lost 0 bases and J lost 9; bases outside the gene matches: 5. CDR3 residues: CASSLGLAGGIEQFF. The CDR3 nucleotides read TGTGCCAGCAGCTTGGGCCTAGCGGGGGGTATTGAGCAGTTCTTC.

The table lists this clone with a count of one. The genes are TRBV6-6 and TRBJ1-3, with a possible D match to TRBD1 (5 bases). Trimming took off 6 bases at V and 8 bases at J, with 23 bases between the two ends. CDR3 length: 16 amino acids. Looked up from germline, CDR1 is MNHNY and CDR2 is SVGAGI (reference sequence). CDR3 loop: CASSRKTAHSDYTIYF. In DNA form, the CDR3 reads TGTGCCAGCAGCAGGAAGACAGCCCATAGTGATTACACCATATATTTT.

The V call is TRBV28, the J call TRBJ1-2; D gene unclear. CDR3 size: 14 residues. Deletions cut 6 bases from V and 10 bases from J, with 21 bases between. Per the germline V gene, CDR1 is MDHEN and CDR2 is SYDVKM. The CDR3 protein is CASRALRPVQVYTF. The CDR3 DNA follows: TGTGCCAGCAGGGCCCTCCGGCCGGTTCAGGTCTACACCTTC.

This clone has just a few counts. The rearrangement joins TRBV7-2 to TRBJ2-7, with TRBD2 matching over 11 bases. Germline V lookup: CDR1 SGHTA, CDR2 FQGNSA. Losses at the gene ends were 3 bases for V and 3 bases for J; bases not matched to a gene: 1. CDR3 length equals 14 residues. As DNA, the CDR3 is TGTGCCAGCAGCTTTAGCGGGGGGGTCTACGAGCAGTACTTC. It is translated as CASSFSGGVYEQYF.

The V call is TRBV6-6, the J call TRBJ1-3; 8 bases align to TRBD1. The J segment lost 6 bases and the V segment lost 6 bases, leaving 13 bases of the junction unmatched. The V gene's germline CDR1 is MNHNY and CDR2 SVGAGI (reference sequence). The CDR3 length is 16 residues. CDR3 in DNA: TGTGCCAGCAGGCAACTGGGGCAGGGGGCCGTAAACACCATATATTTT. It is translated as CASRQLGQGAVNTIYF.

CDR3 in amino acids: CASRGAGDRTEAFF. The CDR3 nucleotides are TGTGCCAGCAGAGGAGCCGGGGATCGCACTGAAGCTTTCTTT. The chain uses TRBV7-3 and TRBJ1-1; no clear D gene. The germline V gene encodes CDR1 SGHTA and CDR2 FQGTGA. V gave up 6 bases and J gave up 4 bases, with 15 bases separating them. The CDR3 runs 14 residues. The variable domain in full, with the rest retrieved from reference TRBV7-3 and TRBJ1-1, is GAGVSQTPSNKVTEKGKYVELRCDPISGHTALYWYRQSLGQGPEFLIYFQGTGAADDSGLPNDRFFAVRPEGSVSTLKIQRTERGDSAVYLCASRGAGDRTEAFFGQGTRLTVV.

As DNA, the CDR3 is TGTGCCAGCACTCGGGACAGCACTGAAGCTTTCTTT. Encoded protein: CASTRDSTEAFF. V gene TRBV6-1 combines with J gene TRBJ1-1, with 7 positions matching TRBD1. Germline CDR1 is MNHNS and CDR2 is SASEGT. CDR3 length equals 12 residues. The J segment lost 4 bases and the V segment lost 7 bases, leaving 3 bases of the junction unmatched.

The rearrangement uses TRBV10-1 and TRBJ2-2, with D possibly being TRBD2 (5 bases). V was clipped by 2 bases and J by 2 bases, with 6 bases between them. In germline, CDR1 is WNHNN, CDR2 SYGVQD (reference sequence). The CDR3 is 14 amino acids. This CDR3 reads CASSEEGNTGELFF. The CDR3 DNA sequence: TGCGCCAGCAGTGAGGAGGGTAACACCGGGGAGCTGTTTTTT.

The V and J genes are TRBV10-3 and TRBJ1-2, with a tentative D call TRBD1 (5 bases). This CDR3 contains 11 residues. The V gene's germline CDR1 is ENHRY and CDR2 SYGVKD. Deletions cut 8 bases from V and 4 bases from J, with 8 bases between. The CDR3 DNA sequence: TGTGCCATCGGGACGGGCTATGGCTACACCTTC. It codes for CAIGTGYGYTF.

The rearrangement uses TRBV27 and TRBJ2-7; 10 bases are shared with TRBD1. CDR1 and CDR2 (germline): MNHEY, SMNVEV (reference sequence). V lost 2 bases and J lost 3; bases outside the gene matches: 4. This CDR3 region has 15 residues. As DNA, the CDR3 is TGTGCCAGCAGTTTACTAGGACAGGGGGACTACGAGCAGTACTTC. This encodes CASSLLGQGDYEQYF.

This clone came up a few times. The gene calls are TRBV11-2 and TRBJ1-4, with a tentative D call TRBD1 (6 bases). CDR1 and CDR2 from the germline V gene are SGHAT and FQNNGV. The CDR3 contains 15 residues. Trimming cost V 1 base and J 6 bases, with 12 bases left between them. The CDR3 region is CASSLVTGGYEKLFF. The CDR3 DNA reads TGTGCCAGCAGCTTAGTGACCGGGGGCTATGAAAAACTGTTTTTT.

The chain couples TRBV9 to TRBJ2-3; D ambiguous. Per germline, CDR1 SGDLS and CDR2 YYNGEE. The CDR3 is made up of 15 amino acids. The V and J ends lost 4 bases and 0 bases respectively, with 12 bases between them. In DNA form, the CDR3 reads TGTGCCAGCAGCCCCCAAGGGAAAAGCACAGATACGCAGTATTTT. Translation: CASSPQGKSTDTQYF.

V usage is TRBV6-2 or TRBV6-3 and J usage is TRBJ1-5; D call uncertain. Germline lookup yields CDR1 MNHEY and CDR2 SVGEGT. The ends were cut back, 0 bases at V and 4 bases at J, with 13 bases in the middle. The CDR3 spans 16 residues. The CDR3 here is CASSYSSPLGNQPQHF. The CDR3 nucleotides are TGTGCCAGCAGTTACTCGAGTCCCTTGGGAAATCAGCCCCAGCATTTT.

V usage is TRBV4-2 and J usage is TRBJ2-3; no clear D. There are 15 residues in the CDR3. Trimming stripped 1 base from V and 6 bases from J, with 14 bases between. The germline CDR1 and CDR2 sequences are LGHNA and YNFKEQ. Here the CDR3 reads CASSQGFRGWDTQYF. CDR3 nucleotide sequence: TGTGCCAGCAGCCAAGGATTCCGAGGTTGGGATACGCAGTATTTT.

The chain uses TRBV11-2 and TRBJ1-6; D is ambiguous. V was shortened by 1 base and J by 2 bases, with 6 bases between the two germline ends. The V gene's germline CDR1 is SGHAT and CDR2 FQNNGV. This CDR3 region has 15 residues. The CDR3 protein is CASSLGAAYNSPLHF. For the CDR3, the DNA is TGTGCCAGCAGCTTAGGCGCCGCCTATAATTCACCCCTCCACTTT.

The V and J genes are TRBV27 and TRBJ2-7; the match to TRBD2 covers 9 bases. The CDR3 sequence is 14 residues long. CDR1 is MNHEY, CDR2 SMNVEV, per germline (reference sequence). Losses at the gene ends were 5 bases for V and 7 bases for J; bases not matched to a gene: 9. The CDR3 sequence: CASSLKRGAGEQYF. DNA for the CDR3: TGTGCCAGCAGTCTAAAGCGGGGGGCGGGGGAGCAGTACTTC.

This sequence joins TRBV28 and TRBJ2-2; 8 bases fit TRBD1. The CDR3 runs to 15 residues. Germline lookup yields CDR1 MDHEN and CDR2 SYDVKM. V was clipped by 5 bases and J by 5 bases; unmatched bases: 7. The CDR3 loop is CASSIPQGATGELFF. The CDR3 DNA reads TGTGCCAGCAGTATTCCCCAGGGGGCTACCGGGGAGCTGTTTTTT.

As concerns this clone: The junction does not match germline at one end; this may be a read error. The J gene is TRBJ1-3, the V gene TRBV7-7; no reliable D call. This CDR3 is built from 13 residues. Germline CDR1 is SSHAT and CDR2 is FNYEAQ (reference sequence). The CDR3 loop is CASSFSAGNTIYF. DNA of the CDR3: TGTGCTAGCAGCTTCAGCGCTGGAAACACCATATATTTT.

CDR3 DNA: TGTGCCAGCAGTTTTCAGGGCCTGGGGGGGCGTTTCTATGGCTACACCTTC. It codes for CASSFQGLGGRFYGYTF. V usage is TRBV28 and J usage is TRBJ1-2; tentatively, D is TRBD1 (6 bases). This CDR3 is 17 amino acids long. Trimming shortened V by 3 bases and J by 4 bases, and 21 bases separated the two germline ends. Germline V gene data show CDR1 as MDHEN and CDR2 as SYDVKM.